This TCR beta chain stems from a study of persistence of HIV-infected CD4 T cells. As for the study in general: Suppressive ART had lasted a median of roughly eight years. Blood samples, up to roughly 200 mL, came from multiple time points, except a couple of leukapheresis donors sampled once. Antigen stimulation activated a lower proportion of cells, more of them memory, than anti-CD3/anti-CD28 stimulation.

There are 14 residues in the CDR3. Trimming cost V 1 base and J 4 bases, with 10 bases left between them. Germline CDR1 and CDR2: PRHDT and FYEKMQ (reference sequence). About this clone itself: Its specificity is not known.

The immunoSEQ assay was version 4, run in survey mode. TCRdb keeps only in-frame clones here, not all; method: immunoSEQ multiplex PCR. The data show about 43,000 clones, about 89% seen once. Nonspecific anti-CD3/anti-CD28 bead stimulation represents the broad CD4+ T cell repertoire. Sorting selected CD4+ T cells upregulating both CD40 ligand and CD69. Donors had CD4+ T cell counts above 400 cells/uL and were CMV-seropositive. The genes are TRBV13 and TRBJ1-2; unclear D gene. This sample comprised CD4+ T cells sorted from PBMCs after roughly 19-hour stimulation, obtained from a patient who received antiretroviral therapy. The receptor's source is an adult man with HIV who was CMV-seropositive. The CDR3 sequence: CASSLEGSGYGYTF. The CDR3 DNA reads TGTGCCAGCAGCTTAGAAGGGTCAGGCTATGGCTACACCTTC.